The 3 T cell receptor beta chains in this list originate from one sample, sequenced in a study of post-analysis software for immune sequencing data. No antigen has been assigned to these receptors. Unique molecular identifiers were carried by the TCR beta cDNA libraries. TCRdb fed the PCR reads into MiXCR, producing one record per CDR3 protein. The data contain roughly 570,000 distinct CDR3 sequences, less than 40% of them singletons. The study's findings and limits: TRBV5-6, TRBV5-1 and TRBV20-1 belonged to a set of roughly 5 TRBV segments that were more frequent in patients than controls.

Sequencing was performed on blood. All receptors derive from a girl aged 2-17 years with multiple sclerosis.

The chain couples TRBV12-3 or TRBV12-4 to TRBJ2-5, with TRBD2 matching 8 bases. The CDR3 has 16 residues. Trimming took 3 bases from V and 5 from J; bases not matched to a gene: 11. CDR3 loop: CASSFEGRGGLETQYF. The CDR3 bases are TGTGCCAGCAGTTTCGAGGGCCGGGGGGGCTTGGAGACCCAGTACTTC.

This clonotype was observed a few times. This CDR3 is CASSSGTVGYEQYF. CDR3 in DNA: TGTGCCAGCAGCTCCGGGACAGTGGGCTACGAGCAGTACTTC. The chain has TRBV5-6 and TRBJ2-7, with TRBD1 matching 7 bases. CDR1 is SGHDT and CDR2 is YYEEEE in the germline V gene. The CDR3 runs to 14 residues. V shed 3 bases, J shed 3 bases, and the junction held 6 bases outside the gene matches.

V gene TRBV5-1 combines with J gene TRBJ2-1; the D gene could be TRBD1 or TRBD2 (5 bases each). Trimming pared 0 bases from V and 7 bases from J, leaving 17 bases between. The CDR3 contains 16 residues. CDR1 and CDR2 (germline): SGHRS, YFSETQ. CDR3 residues: CASSLEADLGTNEQFF. DNA of the CDR3: TGCGCCAGCAGCTTGGAAGCGGACCTCGGGACGAATGAGCAGTTCTTC.